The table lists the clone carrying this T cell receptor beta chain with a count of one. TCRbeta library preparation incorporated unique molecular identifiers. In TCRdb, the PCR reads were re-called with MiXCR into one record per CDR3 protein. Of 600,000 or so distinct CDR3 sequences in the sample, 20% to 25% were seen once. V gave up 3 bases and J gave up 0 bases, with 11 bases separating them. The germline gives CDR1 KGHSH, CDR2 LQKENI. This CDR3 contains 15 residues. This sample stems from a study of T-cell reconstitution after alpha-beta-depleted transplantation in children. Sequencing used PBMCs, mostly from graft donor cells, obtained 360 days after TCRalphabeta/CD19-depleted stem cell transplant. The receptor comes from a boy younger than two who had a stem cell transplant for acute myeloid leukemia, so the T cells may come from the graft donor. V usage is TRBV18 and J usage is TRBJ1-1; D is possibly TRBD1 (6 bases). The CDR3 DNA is TGTGCCAGCTCACCGCAGGGGCTATTGAACACTGAAGCTTTCTTT. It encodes CASSPQGLLNTEAFF.